A single sample is the source of the 5 T cell receptor beta chains below, sequenced in a study of cytomegalovirus exposure and HLA in healthy donors. PCR primers comprised 60 Vbeta and 13 Jbeta primers. Only in-frame clones appear in the TCRdb table, and some are missing; sequencing was by immunoSEQ multiplex PCR. This sample has over 100,000 clones, with more than 60% found just once. Input material: PBMCs. Source of these receptors: a female donor in good health and CMV-seronegative.

V gene TRBV4-1 combines with J gene TRBJ2-1; TRBD2 agrees at 16 bases. This CDR3 region has 15 residues. Germline-derived CDR1 and CDR2 are MGHRA and YSYEKL. With V trimmed by 10 bases and J by 8 bases, 8 bases remained unmatched. In DNA, the CDR3 is TGCGCCATCGGGACTAGCGGGGGGGCTAGCGATGAGCAGTTCTTC. Encoded protein: CAIGTSGGASDEQFF.

V is TRBV5-1 and J is TRBJ2-5; no definite D call. The V end lost 1 base, the J end lost 3 bases, and 7 bases lay between the germline ends. The CDR3 extends over 13 amino acids. Germline-derived CDR1 and CDR2 are SGHRS and YFSETQ. The CDR3 DNA sequence: TGCGCCAGCAGCTTGCGACTTGAAGAGACCCAGTACTTC. Amino acids: CASSLRLEETQYF.

The rearrangement joins TRBV5-1 to TRBJ2-2, with D possibly TRBD1 on 6 matching bases. The germline V gene has CDR1 SGHRS and CDR2 YFSETQ. The CDR3 consists of 15 residues. Trimming took 2 bases from V and 2 from J, leaving 10 bases between them. Here the CDR3 DNA reads TGCGCCAGCAGCTTTCTACAGGGAAACACCGGGGAGCTGTTTTTT. Translating gives CASSFLQGNTGELFF. The variable domain in full, with the rest retrieved from reference TRBV5-1 and TRBJ2-2, is KAGVTQTPRYLIKTRGQQVTLSCSPISGHRSVSWYQQTPGQGLQFLFEYFSETQRNKGNFPGRFSGRQFSNSRSEMNVSTLELGDSALYLCASSFLQGNTGELFFGEGSRLTVL.

The J gene is TRBJ1-3, the V gene TRBV6-4; possible D gene TRBD1, 6 bases. The germline gives CDR1 MRHNA, CDR2 SNTAGT. The V end was cut by 2 bases, the J end by 0 bases, with 17 bases between. CDR3 length: 18 residues. This chain's CDR3 is CASSDERITGCSGNTIYF. DNA for the CDR3: TGTGCCAGCAGTGACGAAAGAATAACAGGGTGCTCTGGAAACACCATATATTTT.

The table lists this clone with a few counts. The chain has TRBV7-2 and TRBJ1-2; possibly TRBD1 for D (6 bases). Germline V lookup: CDR1 SGHTA, CDR2 FQGNSA. The CDR3 is 15 amino acids. V gave up 0 bases and J gave up 7 bases, with 15 bases separating them. The CDR3: CASSLAFGGGGGYTF. The CDR3 DNA is TGTGCCAGCAGCTTAGCCTTCGGGGGCGGGGGTGGCTACACCTTC.